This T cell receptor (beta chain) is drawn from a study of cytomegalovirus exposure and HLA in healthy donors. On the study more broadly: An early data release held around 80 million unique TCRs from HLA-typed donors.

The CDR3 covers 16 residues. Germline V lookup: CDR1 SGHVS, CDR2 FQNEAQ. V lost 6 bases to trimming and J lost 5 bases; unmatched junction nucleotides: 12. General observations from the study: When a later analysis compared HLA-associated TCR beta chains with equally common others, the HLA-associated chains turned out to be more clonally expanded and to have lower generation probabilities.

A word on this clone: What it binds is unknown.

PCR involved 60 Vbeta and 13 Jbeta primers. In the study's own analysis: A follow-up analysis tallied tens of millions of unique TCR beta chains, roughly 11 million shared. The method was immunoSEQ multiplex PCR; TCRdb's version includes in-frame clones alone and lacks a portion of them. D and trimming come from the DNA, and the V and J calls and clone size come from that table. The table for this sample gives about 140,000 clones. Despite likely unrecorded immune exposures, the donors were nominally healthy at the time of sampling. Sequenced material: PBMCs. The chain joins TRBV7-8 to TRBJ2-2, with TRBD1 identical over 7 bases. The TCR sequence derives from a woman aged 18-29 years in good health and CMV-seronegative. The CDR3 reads CASRQNRQGRTGELFF. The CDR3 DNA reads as TGTGCCAGCAGACAAAACCGACAGGGTCGGACCGGGGAGCTGTTTTTT.